The 24 T cell receptor beta chains below all came from one sample that was sequenced in a study of blood T cell repertoires in COVID-19. Measured with immunoSEQ multiplex PCR; TCRdb has only the in-frame clones, and not every one. The top ten clones hold roughly 25% of a sample with approximately 90,000 clones, roughly 84% of them seen once. Sequences were obtained from peripheral blood. These receptors were taken from a man aged 60 to 69 with acute or convalescent COVID-19.

This chain joins TRBV7-6 and TRBJ1-6; D may be TRBD1 (6 bases). With 5 bases removed from V and 8 bases from J, the gap between germline ends came to 16 bases. The CDR3 is 15 residues long. Per the germline V gene, CDR1 is SGHVS and CDR2 is FNYEAQ. CDR3 bases: TGTGCCAGCAGCCCTTCATACTACAGGGATTCACCCCTCCACTTT. It encodes CASSPSYYRDSPLHF. The full variable domain, its missing parts supplied by reference TRBV7-6 and TRBJ1-6, is GAGVSQSPRYKVTKRGQDVALRCDPISGHVSLYWYRQALGQGPEFLTYFNYEAQQDKSGLPNDRFSAERPEGSISTLTIQRTEQRDSAMYRCASSPSYYRDSPLHFGNGTRLTVT.

This clone has a single count. The DNA is left out, because the CDR3 cannot be placed on it with certainty; the CDR3 is given as TCRdb lists it. The chain uses TRBV21-1 and TRBJ1-5; TRBD1 reflects the table's D call only, with no check against the DNA. TRBV21-1 is noted as a pseudogene. The CDR3 is made up of 15 amino acids, end residues included. The CDR3 protein is CASSTRTVFWQPQHF.

V gene TRBV7-2 combines with J gene TRBJ1-1; D possibly corresponds to TRBD1 (5 bases). CDR3 size: 13 residues. CDR1 and CDR2 (germline): SGHTA, FQGNSA. V was shortened by 5 bases and J by 7 bases, with 14 bases between the two germline ends. This chain's CDR3 is CASSTRQNVEAFF. The CDR3 nucleotides are TGTGCCAGCAGCACTCGACAGAACGTTGAAGCTTTCTTT.

The V and J genes are TRBV7-9 and TRBJ2-6, with D perhaps matching TRBD2 (5 bases). The germline V gene has CDR1 SEHNR and CDR2 FQNEAQ (reference sequence). The CDR3 extends over 15 amino acids. Trimming cost V 5 bases and J 3 bases, with 11 bases left between them. The CDR3 loop is CASSRRNFGANVLTF. DNA for the CDR3: TGTGCCAGCAGCCGGAGGAATTTTGGGGCCAACGTCCTGACTTTC.

Only a few counts were recorded for this clone. The rearrangement uses TRBV19 and TRBJ2-5; D perhaps matches TRBD2 (5 bases). V was clipped by 0 bases and J by 6 bases, with 20 bases between them. CDR1 is LNHDA and CDR2 is SQIVND in the germline V gene (reference sequence). The CDR3 sequence is 17 residues long. In nucleotides, the CDR3 is TGTGCCAGTAGTATAGAGTTTTCGGGGAGCGGTAGAAAGACCCAGTACTTC. This sequence encodes CASSIEFSGSGRKTQYF.

This clone was recorded only once. The J gene is TRBJ1-4, the V gene TRBV3-1 (or the pseudogene TRBV3-2); TRBD1 matches at 7 bases. V lost 0 bases to trimming and J lost 13 bases; unmatched junction nucleotides: 8. Germline V gives CDR1 LGHDT, CDR2 YNNKEL (reference sequence). CDR3 length: 14 amino acids. The CDR3: CASSQDFKGTVLFF. For the CDR3, the DNA is TGTGCCAGCAGCCAAGATTTTAAAGGGACAGTACTGTTTTTT.

The genes are TRBV3-1 (or the pseudogene TRBV3-2) and TRBJ2-2, with D perhaps TRBD1 (5 bases). CDR1 is LGHDT and CDR2 is YNNKEL in the germline V gene (reference sequence). The V and J ends lost 2 bases and 6 bases respectively, with 16 bases between them. The CDR3 extends over 16 amino acids. The CDR3 reads CASSQKSGKGAGELFF. The CDR3 DNA follows: TGTGCCAGCAGCCAAAAATCAGGGAAAGGCGCCGGGGAGCTGTTTTTT.

This clone was seen only a few times. The rearrangement links TRBV18 to TRBJ1-1; D might be TRBD1 (6 bases). This CDR3 contains 18 residues. Germline V gives CDR1 KGHSH, CDR2 LQKENI. V lost 2 bases and J 1 base, leaving 20 bases between the germline ends. As DNA, the CDR3 is TGTGCCAGCTCACCATCGACGGGGAACAGGGACGGGAACACTGAAGCTTTCTTT. This codes for CASSPSTGNRDGNTEAFF.

The chain is built from TRBV4-2 and TRBJ2-2, with 7 bases matching TRBD1. V lost 0 bases to trimming and J lost 9 bases; unmatched junction nucleotides: 7. CDR3 size: 15 residues. Looked up from germline, CDR1 is LGHNA and CDR2 is YNFKEQ. CDR3 in DNA: TGTGCCAGCAGCCAAGAGAAACAGGGGCTTAGGGAGCTGTTTTTT. Its protein is CASSQEKQGLRELFF.

The V call is TRBV4-2, the J call TRBJ2-6; 7 positions match TRBD1. Germline CDR1 LGHNA, CDR2 YNFKEQ. The V segment lost 4 bases and the J segment 0 bases; nucleotides outside the gene matches: 9. The length of the CDR3 is 18 residues. The CDR3 sequence: CASSPNRGKHSGANVLTF. As DNA, the CDR3 is TGTGCCAGCAGCCCGAACAGGGGAAAACACTCTGGGGCCAACGTCCTGACTTTC.

The chain uses TRBV6-5 and TRBJ2-1; TRBD1 matches at 7 bases. Looked up from germline, CDR1 is MNHEY and CDR2 is SVGAGI. This CDR3 is built from 14 residues. V gave up 2 bases and J gave up 9 bases; unmatched junction bases: 7. CDR3 DNA: TGTGCCAGCAGTTACCCGGGACAGCCTAGTGAGCAGTTCTTC. As protein: CASSYPGQPSEQFF.

This clone was counted a single time. The chain joins TRBV5-5 to TRBJ1-2; TRBD1 is a possible D gene (5 bases). V dropped 0 bases and J dropped 1 base, with 13 bases sitting between them. The CDR3 length is 16 residues. From germline, CDR1 is SGHKS and CDR2 YYEKEE (reference sequence). CDR3 residues: CASSLAWGRSNYGYTF. CDR3 nucleotide sequence: TGTGCCAGCAGCTTGGCCTGGGGCAGGAGTAACTATGGCTACACCTTC.

This sequence joins TRBV7-2 and TRBJ1-1, with D maybe TRBD1 (6 bases). The CDR3 has 15 residues. In germline, CDR1 is SGHTA, CDR2 FQGNSA. V was trimmed by 2 bases and J by 12 bases, leaving 22 bases between them. This CDR3 reads CASSLWEGPQGLSFF. In nucleotides, the CDR3 is TGTGCCAGCAGCTTATGGGAGGGGCCACAGGGTCTGTCTTTCTTT.

J is TRBJ2-5 and V is TRBV13, with 8 bases identical to TRBD2. Per germline, CDR1 PRHDT and CDR2 FYEKMQ (reference sequence). With V trimmed by 5 bases and J by 0 bases, 8 bases remained unmatched. The CDR3 length is 16 residues. CDR3 DNA: TGTGCCAGCAGCCAGGGCGAGCGGGGGTACCAAGAGACCCAGTACTTC. Residues: CASSQGERGYQETQYF.

This chain links TRBV19 with TRBJ2-5; TRBD1 matches 11 bases. V shed 4 bases, J shed 1 base, and the junction held 8 bases outside the gene matches. CDR1 LNHDA and CDR2 SQIVND come from the germline V gene (reference sequence). This CDR3 contains 17 residues. CDR3 residues: CASSTKDRGRSQETQYF. CDR3 nucleotide sequence: TGTGCCAGTAGTACCAAGGACAGGGGGCGATCCCAAGAGACCCAGTACTTC.

The rearrangement links TRBV15 to TRBJ2-1; 8 positions match TRBD1. CDR1 LNHNV and CDR2 YYDKDF come from the germline V gene (reference sequence). The CDR3 consists of 16 residues. V trimming: 1 base; J trimming: 8 bases; junction bases outside the gene matches: 10. The CDR3 bases are TGTGCCACCAGCAGAGGGCAGGGGGCGATAGGGCATGAGCAGTTCTTC. It yields the protein CATSRGQGAIGHEQFF.

This chain joins TRBV4-1 and TRBJ2-1, with a weak D call TRBD1 (6 bases). Looked up from germline, CDR1 is MGHRA and CDR2 is YSYEKL. The CDR3 consists of 13 residues. Trimming pared 7 bases from V and 7 bases from J, leaving 14 bases between. The CDR3, as DNA: TGCGCCAGCATAGGGGGACCCGGTAATGAGCAGTTCTTC. Translated: CASIGGPGNEQFF.

CDR3 DNA: TGTGCCTCACGTGGGACTTACAGGGGGACTAACTATGGCTACACCTTC. As protein: CASRGTYRGTNYGYTF. This chain uses TRBV19 with TRBJ1-2; 8 bases align to TRBD1. Per the germline V gene, CDR1 is LNHDA and CDR2 is SQIVND (reference sequence). This CDR3 has 16 amino acids. The V segment lost 11 bases and the J segment 0 bases; nucleotides outside the gene matches: 14.

This chain connects TRBV9 to TRBJ1-2; the D is unclear. Germline-derived CDR1 and CDR2 are SGDLS and YYNGEE. The length of the CDR3 is 13 residues. Trimming shortened V by 4 bases and J by 4 bases, and 11 bases separated the two germline ends. CDR3 region: CASSPPEGYGYTF. In DNA, the CDR3 is TGTGCCAGCAGCCCCCCTGAGGGCTATGGCTACACCTTC.

This clone was counted only a few times. The V gene is TRBV5-4, the J gene TRBJ2-7; 8 nucleotides match TRBD1. Unmatched junction bases numbered 13, after V lost 5 bases and J lost 6 bases. Germline CDR1 and CDR2: SGHNT and YYREEE (reference sequence). The CDR3 loop spans 15 amino acids. CDR3 in DNA: TGTGCCAGCAGTTCCCGGGACAGGAGCTTTTCCGAGCAGTACTTC. Its translation is CASSSRDRSFSEQYF. Supplemented by reference TRBV5-4 and TRBJ2-7, the full variable domain reads ETGVTQSPTHLIKTRGQQVTLRCSSQSGHNTVSWYQQALGQGPQFIFQYYREEENGRGNFPPRFSGLQFPNYSSELNVNALELDDSALYLCASSSRDRSFSEQYFGPGTRLTVT.

The J gene is TRBJ1-5, the V gene TRBV4-1, with 9 bases aligning to TRBD1. This CDR3 has 15 amino acids. CDR1 is MGHRA, CDR2 YSYEKL, per germline. V was clipped by 1 base and J by 4 bases; unmatched bases: 2. The CDR3 reads CASSQVTGGNQPQHF. The CDR3 coding sequence is TGCGCCAGCAGCCAAGTGACAGGGGGGAATCAGCCCCAGCATTTT.

This clone came up a few times. The chain employs TRBV5-5 and TRBJ1-2; a weak D match, TRBD1 (6 bases). The germline gives CDR1 SGHKS, CDR2 YYEKEE (reference sequence). The CDR3 is 13 residues long. Between the trimmed V and J ends, which lost 0 bases and 12 bases, there was a span of 15 bases. The CDR3 coding sequence is TGTGCCAGCAGCTTGGGGCCACAGGGCCTTGACACCTTC. This codes for CASSLGPQGLDTF.

The rearrangement joins TRBV28 to TRBJ1-4; tentative D call: TRBD1 (6 bases). Germline V gene lookup returns CDR1 MDHEN and CDR2 SYDVKM. V was clipped by 3 bases and J by 8 bases, with 16 bases between them. The CDR3 has 15 amino acids. CDR3 sequence (DNA): TGTGCCAGCAGTTTTTTGAACAGGGAGGGAGAAAAACTGTTTTTT. Its protein is CASSFLNREGEKLFF.

The chain combines TRBV7-3 with TRBJ2-5; 9 bases agree with TRBD2. V was clipped by 2 bases and J by 2 bases; unmatched bases: 6. This CDR3 has 16 amino acids. CDR1 and CDR2 from the germline V gene are SGHTA and FQGTGA. For the CDR3, the DNA is TGTGCCAGCAGCTTAGCGGGGGGGACTACACAAGAGACCCAGTACTTC. Its protein is CASSLAGGTTQETQYF.